Below, one T cell receptor beta chain is given with its context. Its antigen is currently unknown. V was pared by 6 bases and J by 5 bases, with 4 bases of the junction left unmatched. Germline V gene data show CDR1 as MNHNY and CDR2 as SVGAGI (reference sequence). The CDR3 spans 13 residues. This specimen belongs to a study of blood T cells in healthy people across ages. Findings and caveats of the study: No conclusive comparison of naive versus antigen-experienced cells was possible with unsorted PBMCs. Per million T cells, TCR beta diversity dropped roughly linearly as age increased.

Then a second PCR, running roughly 6 to 12 cycles, was carried out with a sample-barcoded 5' primer and a J-beta primer mix. TCRdb passed the 5' RACE reads through MiXCR, listing each CDR3 protein once. Of some 760,000 distinct CDR3 sequences listed, 20% to 30% were seen once; the top ten hold 9.4%. The same specimen was also included in a second study, on T cells of mothers and their children.

This TCR came from a boy younger than 18 in good health. The sequencing input was blood. The chain recombines TRBV6-6 with TRBJ1-5; 7 bases are a match to TRBD1. As DNA, the CDR3 is TGTGCCAGCAGAGACAGGGTGTATCAGCCCCAGCATTTT. Encoded protein: CASRDRVYQPQHF.